This T cell receptor (beta chain) emerged from a study of monozygotic twins with inflammatory bowel disease. Study-level findings and limits: Different T cell subtypes could not be distinguished.

TCRdb re-called the 5' RACE reads and shows each CDR3 protein once, DNA omitted. The sample includes approximately 100,000 distinct CDR3 sequences. Remarks on this clonotype: Its antigen is as yet unknown.

Specimen: blood. This TCR came from a human donor with ulcerative colitis or Crohn's disease, or a healthy co-twin of an affected twin (not recorded which).

This CDR3 reads CASSLGFLGDEQFF. V gene TRBV5-1 combines with J gene TRBJ2-1; checking the TCRdb D call of TRBD1 is not possible without DNA. Looked up from germline, CDR1 is SGHRS and CDR2 is YFSETQ. This CDR3 region has 14 residues.